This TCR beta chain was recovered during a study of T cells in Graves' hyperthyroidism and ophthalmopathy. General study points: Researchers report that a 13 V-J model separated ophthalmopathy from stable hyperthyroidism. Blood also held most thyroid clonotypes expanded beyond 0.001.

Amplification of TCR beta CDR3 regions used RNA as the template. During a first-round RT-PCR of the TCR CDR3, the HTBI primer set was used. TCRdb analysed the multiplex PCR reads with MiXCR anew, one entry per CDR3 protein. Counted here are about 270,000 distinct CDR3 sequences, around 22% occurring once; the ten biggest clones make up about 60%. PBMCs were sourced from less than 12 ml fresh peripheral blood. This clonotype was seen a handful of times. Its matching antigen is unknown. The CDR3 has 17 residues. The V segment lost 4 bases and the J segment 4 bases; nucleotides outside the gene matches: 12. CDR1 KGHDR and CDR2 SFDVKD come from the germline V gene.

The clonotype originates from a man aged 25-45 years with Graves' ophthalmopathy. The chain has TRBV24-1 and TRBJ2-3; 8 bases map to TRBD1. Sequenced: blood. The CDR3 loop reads CATSDTWTGRNSDTQYF. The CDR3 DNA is TGTGCCACCAGTGACACGTGGACAGGGAGAAACTCAGATACGCAGTATTTT.